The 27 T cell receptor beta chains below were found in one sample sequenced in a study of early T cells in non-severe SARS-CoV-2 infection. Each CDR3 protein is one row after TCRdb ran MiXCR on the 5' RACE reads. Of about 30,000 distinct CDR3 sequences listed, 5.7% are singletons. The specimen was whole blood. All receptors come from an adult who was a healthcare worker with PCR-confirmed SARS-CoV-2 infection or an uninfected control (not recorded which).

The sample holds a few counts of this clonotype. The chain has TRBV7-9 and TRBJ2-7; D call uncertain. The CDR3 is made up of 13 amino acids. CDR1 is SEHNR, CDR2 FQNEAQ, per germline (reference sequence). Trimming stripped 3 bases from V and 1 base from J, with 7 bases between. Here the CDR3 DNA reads TGTGCCAGCAGCTTCATGGTTTCCTACGAGCAGTACTTC. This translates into CASSFMVSYEQYF.

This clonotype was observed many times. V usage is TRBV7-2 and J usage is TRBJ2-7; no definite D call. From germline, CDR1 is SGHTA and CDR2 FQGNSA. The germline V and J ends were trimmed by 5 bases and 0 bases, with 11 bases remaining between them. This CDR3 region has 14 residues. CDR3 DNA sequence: TGTGCCAGCAGCACCCACTCGAGCTCCTACGAGCAGTACTTC. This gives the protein CASSTHSSSYEQYF.

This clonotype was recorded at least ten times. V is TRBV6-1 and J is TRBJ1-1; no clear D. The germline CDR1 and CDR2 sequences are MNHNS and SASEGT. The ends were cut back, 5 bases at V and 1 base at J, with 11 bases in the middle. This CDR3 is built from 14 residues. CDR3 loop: CASSPIDRNTEAFF. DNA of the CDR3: TGTGCCAGCAGTCCCATCGACCGGAACACTGAAGCTTTCTTT.

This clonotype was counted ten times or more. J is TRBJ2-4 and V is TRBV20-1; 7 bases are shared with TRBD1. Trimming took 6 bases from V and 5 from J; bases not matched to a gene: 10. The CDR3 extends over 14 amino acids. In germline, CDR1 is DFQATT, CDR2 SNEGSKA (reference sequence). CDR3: CSAQLGGFQNIQYF. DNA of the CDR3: TGCAGTGCCCAGTTAGGGGGCTTCCAAAACATTCAGTACTTC.

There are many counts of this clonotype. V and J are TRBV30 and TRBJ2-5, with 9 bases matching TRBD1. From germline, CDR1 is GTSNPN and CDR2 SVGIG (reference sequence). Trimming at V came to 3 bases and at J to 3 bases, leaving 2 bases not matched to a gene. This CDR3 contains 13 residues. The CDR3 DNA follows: TGTGCCTGGAGGACAGGGGGAAAAGAGACCCAGTACTTC. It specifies CAWRTGGKETQYF.

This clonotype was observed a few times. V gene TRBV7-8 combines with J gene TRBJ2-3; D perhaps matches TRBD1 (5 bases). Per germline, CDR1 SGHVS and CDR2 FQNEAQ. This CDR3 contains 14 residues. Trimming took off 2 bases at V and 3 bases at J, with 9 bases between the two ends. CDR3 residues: CASSLRQGTDTQYF. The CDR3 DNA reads TGTGCCAGCAGCTTACGGCAGGGAACAGATACGCAGTATTTT.

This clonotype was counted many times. The CDR3 region is CASSISGDNEQFF. The CDR3, as DNA: TGTGCCAGCAGCATCAGCGGGGACAATGAGCAGTTCTTC. The chain joins TRBV7-2 to TRBJ2-1; 7 bases are a match to TRBD2. The CDR3 runs to 13 residues. The germline CDR1 and CDR2 sequences are SGHTA and FQGNSA. V shed 5 bases, J shed 5 bases, and the junction held 3 bases outside the gene matches.

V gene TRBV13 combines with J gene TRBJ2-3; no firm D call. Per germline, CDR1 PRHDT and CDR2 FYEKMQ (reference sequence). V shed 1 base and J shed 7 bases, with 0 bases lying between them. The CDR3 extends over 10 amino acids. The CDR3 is CASSLDTQYF. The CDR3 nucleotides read TGTGCCAGCAGCTTAGATACGCAGTATTTT.

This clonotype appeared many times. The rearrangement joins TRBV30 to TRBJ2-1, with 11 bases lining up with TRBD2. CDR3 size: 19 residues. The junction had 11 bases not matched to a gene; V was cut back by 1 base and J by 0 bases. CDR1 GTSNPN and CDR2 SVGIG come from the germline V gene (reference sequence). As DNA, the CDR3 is TGTGCCTGGAGTGACGGGACTAGCGGAGCTCTCAGCTCCTACAATGAGCAGTTCTTC. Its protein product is CAWSDGTSGALSSYNEQFF.

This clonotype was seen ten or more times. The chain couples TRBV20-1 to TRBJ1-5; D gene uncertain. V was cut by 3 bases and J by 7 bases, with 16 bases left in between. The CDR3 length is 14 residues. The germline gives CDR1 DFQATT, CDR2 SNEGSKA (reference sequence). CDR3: CSASTDYGGQPQHF. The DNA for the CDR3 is TGCAGTGCTAGTACTGACTATGGTGGCCAGCCCCAGCATTTT.

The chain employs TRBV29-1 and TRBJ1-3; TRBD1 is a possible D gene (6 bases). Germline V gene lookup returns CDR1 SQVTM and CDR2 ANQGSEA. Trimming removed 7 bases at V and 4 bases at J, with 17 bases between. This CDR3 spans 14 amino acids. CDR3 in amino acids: CSAGGGQFGNTIYF. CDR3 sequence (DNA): TGCAGCGCCGGAGGGGGACAATTCGGAAACACCATATATTTT.

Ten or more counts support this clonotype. CDR3 sequence: CASSDTGILSDEQYF. In nucleotides, the CDR3 is TGTGCCAGCAGTGACACTGGAATCCTATCGGACGAGCAGTACTTC. The chain employs TRBV7-9 and TRBJ2-7; D remains unclear. V was pared by 6 bases and J by 5 bases, with 20 bases between. The germline gives CDR1 SEHNR, CDR2 FQNEAQ (reference sequence). This CDR3 region has 15 residues.

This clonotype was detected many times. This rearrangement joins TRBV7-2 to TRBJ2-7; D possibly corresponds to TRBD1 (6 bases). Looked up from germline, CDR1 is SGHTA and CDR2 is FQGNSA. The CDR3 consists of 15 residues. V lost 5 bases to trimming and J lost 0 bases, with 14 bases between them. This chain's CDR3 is CASSPRQESSYEQYF. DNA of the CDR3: TGTGCCAGCAGCCCCCGACAGGAAAGCTCCTACGAGCAGTACTTC.

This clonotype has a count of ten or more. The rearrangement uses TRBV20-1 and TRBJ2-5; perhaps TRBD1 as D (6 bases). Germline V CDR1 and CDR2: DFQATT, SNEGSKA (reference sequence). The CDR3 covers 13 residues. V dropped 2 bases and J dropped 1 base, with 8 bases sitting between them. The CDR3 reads CSARFRGQETQYF. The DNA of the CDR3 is TGCAGTGCTAGATTCAGGGGCCAAGAGACCCAGTACTTC.

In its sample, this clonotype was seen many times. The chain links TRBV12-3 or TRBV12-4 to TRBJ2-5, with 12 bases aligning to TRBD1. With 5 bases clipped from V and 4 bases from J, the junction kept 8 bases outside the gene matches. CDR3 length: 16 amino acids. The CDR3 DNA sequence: TGTGCCAGCAGTACCGCCGGGACAGGGGGCCGAGAGACCCAGTACTTC. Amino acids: CASSTAGTGGRETQYF.

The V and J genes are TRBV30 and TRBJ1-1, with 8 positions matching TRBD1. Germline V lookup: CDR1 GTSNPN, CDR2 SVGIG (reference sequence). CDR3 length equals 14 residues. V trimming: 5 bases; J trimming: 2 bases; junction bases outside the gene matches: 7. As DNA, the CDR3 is TGTGCCTGGTTCCCCCAGGGGGCCAACACTGAAGCTTTCTTT. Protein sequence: CAWFPQGANTEAFF.

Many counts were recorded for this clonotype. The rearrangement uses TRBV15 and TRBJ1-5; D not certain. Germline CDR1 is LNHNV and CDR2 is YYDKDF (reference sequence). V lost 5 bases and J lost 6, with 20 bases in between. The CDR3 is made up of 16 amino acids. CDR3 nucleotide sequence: TGTGCCACCAGCCCCCCCAGGAGTTCGGGGATTCAGCCCCAGCATTTT. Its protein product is CATSPPRSSGIQPQHF.

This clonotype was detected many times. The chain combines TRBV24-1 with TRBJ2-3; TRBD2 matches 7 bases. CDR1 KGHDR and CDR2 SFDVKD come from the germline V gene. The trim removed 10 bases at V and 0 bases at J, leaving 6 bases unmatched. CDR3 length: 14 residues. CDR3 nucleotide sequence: TGTGCCACTCGGGGGGTGGATAGCACAGATACGCAGTATTTT. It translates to CATRGVDSTDTQYF.

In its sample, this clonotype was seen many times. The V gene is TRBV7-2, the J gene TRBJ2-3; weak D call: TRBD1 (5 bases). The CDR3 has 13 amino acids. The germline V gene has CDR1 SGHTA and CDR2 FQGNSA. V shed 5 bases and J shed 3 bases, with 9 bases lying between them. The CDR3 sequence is CASSRDSTDTQYF. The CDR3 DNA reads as TGTGCCAGCAGCAGAGACAGTACAGATACGCAGTATTTT. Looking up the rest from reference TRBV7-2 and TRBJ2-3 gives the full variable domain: GAGVSQSPSNKVTEKGKDVELRCDPISGHTALYWYRQSLGQGLEFLIYFQGNSAPDKSGLPSDRFSAERTGGSVSTLTIQRTQQEDSAVYLCASSRDSTDTQYFGPGTRLTVL.

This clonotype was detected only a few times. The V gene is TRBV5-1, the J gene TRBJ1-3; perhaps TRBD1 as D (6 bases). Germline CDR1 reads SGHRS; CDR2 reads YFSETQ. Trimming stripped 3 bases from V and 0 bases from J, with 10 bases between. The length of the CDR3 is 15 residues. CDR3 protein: CASSSGQTSGNTIYF. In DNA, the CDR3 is TGCGCCAGCAGCTCAGGACAGACCTCTGGAAACACCATATATTTT.

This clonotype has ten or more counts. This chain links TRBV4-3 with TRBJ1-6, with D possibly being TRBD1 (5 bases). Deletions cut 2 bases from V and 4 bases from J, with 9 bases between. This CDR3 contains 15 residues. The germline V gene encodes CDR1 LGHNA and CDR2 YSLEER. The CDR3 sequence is CASSQTGRYNSPLHF. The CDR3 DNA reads TGCGCCAGCAGCCAAACGGGACGGTATAATTCACCCCTCCACTTT.

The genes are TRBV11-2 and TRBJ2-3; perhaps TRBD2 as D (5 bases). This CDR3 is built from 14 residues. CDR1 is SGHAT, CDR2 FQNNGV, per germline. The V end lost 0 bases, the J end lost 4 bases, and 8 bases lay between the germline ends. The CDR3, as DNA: TGTGCCAGCAGCTTAGACCCTAGCTCAGATACGCAGTATTTT. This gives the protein CASSLDPSSDTQYF. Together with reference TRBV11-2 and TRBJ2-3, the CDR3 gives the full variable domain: EAGVAQSPRYKIIEKRQSVAFWCNPISGHATLYWYQQILGQGPKLLIQFQNNGVVDDSQLPKDRFSAERLKGVDSTLKIQPAKLEDSAVYLCASSLDPSSDTQYFGPGTRLTVL.

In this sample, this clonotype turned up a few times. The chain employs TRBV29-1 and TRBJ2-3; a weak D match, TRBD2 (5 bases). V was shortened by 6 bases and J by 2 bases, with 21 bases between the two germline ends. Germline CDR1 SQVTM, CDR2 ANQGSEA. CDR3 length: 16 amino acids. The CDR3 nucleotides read TGCAGCGTCCTGCCCGGGTTAGGACTCTACACAGATACGCAGTATTTT. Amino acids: CSVLPGLGLYTDTQYF.

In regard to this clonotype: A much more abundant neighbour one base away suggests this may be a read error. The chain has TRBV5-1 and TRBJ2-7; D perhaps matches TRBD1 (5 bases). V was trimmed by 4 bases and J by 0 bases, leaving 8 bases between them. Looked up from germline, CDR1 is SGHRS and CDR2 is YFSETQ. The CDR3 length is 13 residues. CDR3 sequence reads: CASSLQGSYEQYF. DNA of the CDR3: TGCGCCAGCAGCCTGCAGGGCTCCTACGAGCAGTACTTC.

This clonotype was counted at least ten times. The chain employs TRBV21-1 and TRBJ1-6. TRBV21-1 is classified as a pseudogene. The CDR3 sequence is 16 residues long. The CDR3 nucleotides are TGTGCCAGCAGCCAGTGGTGGTCCTTAGGGAATTCACCCCTCCACTTT. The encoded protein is CASSQWWSLGNSPLHF.

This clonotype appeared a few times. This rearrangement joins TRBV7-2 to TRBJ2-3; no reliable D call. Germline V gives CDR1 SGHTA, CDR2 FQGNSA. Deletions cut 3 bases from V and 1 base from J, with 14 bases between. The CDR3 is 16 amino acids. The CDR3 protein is CASSFLYTRRTDTQYF. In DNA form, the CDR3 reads TGTGCCAGCAGCTTCCTCTACACTCGACGCACAGATACGCAGTATTTT.

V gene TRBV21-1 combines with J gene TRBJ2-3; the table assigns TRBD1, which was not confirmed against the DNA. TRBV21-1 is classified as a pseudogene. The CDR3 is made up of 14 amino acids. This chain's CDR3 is CASLGHAKTDTQYF. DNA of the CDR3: TGTGCCAGTCTCGGACACGCGAAGACAGATACGCAGTATTTT.